This T cell receptor (beta chain) appears in the sequencing data of a study of blood T cell repertoires in COVID-19 (dated by TCRdb to the early 2020s). Concerning the study at large: Collaborator samples came from the United States, Italy and Spain and covered acute and convalescent phases of COVID-19. The material from the prospective study consisted of cDNA or gDNA derived from T cells, B-cell-depleted T cells, or PBMCs. Subjects who had been exposed to COVID-19, were actively infected with it, or had recovered from it provided the deeply sampled blood TCRbeta repertoires that made up the dataset. The repertoires were released in a freely available public database meant as a resource for research on the immune response to SARS-CoV-2. Samples came from the ongoing ImmuneRACE study (first 160 participants) plus 1,254 subjects from 6 global collaborators. Nearly every sample came with metadata listing a de-identified subject ID, COVID-19 status, age in years and sex. Where available, HLA class I and class II types were obtained from metadata supplied by the sample provider rather than from assay-based typing. The investigation overall reported the following: How much clinical and demographic metadata was included differed by source and by participant, and the metadata was provided uncurated.

This clone was detected a few times. Which antigen it targets is not known. Qualities for individual bases were not recorded, and no much larger clone is one base off. Whole blood was collected in K2EDTA tubes by collaborating institutions according to the institutions' own protocols. For TCRbeta analysis, collaborator samples were shipped as frozen whole blood, as isolated PBMCs, or as DNA extracted from either sample type. TCRbeta CDR3 regions were amplified from genomic DNA by means of the immunoSEQ Assay, a bias-controlled multiplex PCR. In the source study's methods: The number of nucleated cells in each sample was estimated from the amplification of reference gene primers within the assay. Sequence reads were collapsed and filtered to measure the absolute abundance of every unique TCRbeta CDR3 rearrangement. For each sample, productive Simpson clonality was calculated as the square root of Simpson's diversity index over productive rearrangements. Sourced from immuneACCESS, this table was stored by TCRdb with only in-frame sequences that have V and J called. A share of the clones is absent; for the studies checked, an unresolved V gene accounts for under half, and the remainder has no known explanation. Clone size and V and J calls were adopted from that table, with D and trimming inferred from the DNA. This sample holds roughly 130,000 clones; approximately 80% were observed only once. Less than 15% of the sample comes from the top ten.

The CDR3 has 17 amino acids, counting the end cysteine and phenylalanine. Only CDR3 DNA remains: 51 bases, in frame from the first base. Based on the germline V gene, the CDR1 and CDR2 sequences are SGHDN and FVKESK. Cut back by 0 bases and 5 bases, the V and J ends lie 19 bases apart. Rearrangement joined TRBV14 to TRBJ2-5, and possibly TRBD2, on 6 matching bases. The receptor's source is a woman aged 55 to 70 with acute or convalescent COVID-19. Sequenced: peripheral blood. The CDR3: CASSQENRDWAPETQYF. The DNA sequence is as follows: TGTGCCAGCAGCCAAGAAAATCGGGACTGGGCCCCCGAGACCCAGTACTTC.